One and the same sample provided the 19 T cell receptor beta chains below, sequenced in a study of patients and donors after allogeneic stem cell transplantation. Via MiXCR, TCRdb re-called the RT-PCR reads, giving one row per CDR3 protein. The sample shows 150,000 to 250,000 distinct CDR3 sequences, 41% of them seen only once. Sequenced material: blood, either unsorted or a sorted T cell fraction (not recorded which). These receptors came from a human donor who was either an allogeneic HSCT recipient or a stem cell or donor lymphocyte infusion donor (not recorded which). It is not recorded whose cells these are; they may come from a transplant donor.

The count of this clonotype is one. This chain links TRBV4-1 with TRBJ1-5; D perhaps matches TRBD1 (5 bases). V gave up 0 bases and J gave up 4 bases, with 10 bases separating them. Germline assignment: CDR1 MGHRA and CDR2 YSYEKL. CDR3 size: 15 residues. The CDR3 loop reads CASSQEEGANQPQHF. The CDR3 nucleotides read TGCGCCAGCAGCCAAGAGGAAGGGGCGAATCAGCCCCAGCATTTT.

In its sample, this clonotype was seen a few times. The V gene is TRBV19, the J gene TRBJ1-1; tentatively, D is TRBD1 (5 bases). V was shortened by 11 bases and J by 0 bases, with 16 bases between the two germline ends. Germline V gives CDR1 LNHDA, CDR2 SQIVND (reference sequence). The CDR3 is made up of 14 amino acids. This CDR3 is CAVSRGDLNTEAFF. The DNA for the CDR3 is TGTGCCGTGTCCCGGGGGGACCTGAACACTGAAGCTTTCTTT.

This clonotype was seen ten or more times. V is TRBV5-1 and J is TRBJ1-5, with D perhaps matching TRBD1 (6 bases). Germline V gene lookup returns CDR1 SGHRS and CDR2 YFSETQ. The V end was cut by 0 bases, the J end by 2 bases, with 9 bases between. The CDR3 has 15 residues. The CDR3 DNA follows: TGCGCCAGCAGCTTGGGGGCAGGGGGCAATCAGCCCCAGCATTTT. Its protein is CASSLGAGGNQPQHF.

The chain links TRBV7-9 to TRBJ2-1; perhaps TRBD2 as D (6 bases). With 6 bases removed from V and 4 bases from J, the gap between germline ends came to 16 bases. The germline V gene encodes CDR1 SEHNR and CDR2 FQNEAQ (reference sequence). The length of the CDR3 is 15 residues. The CDR3: CASRYDRLAYNEQFF. Written as DNA, the CDR3 is TGTGCCAGCAGGTATGATCGGCTAGCGTACAATGAGCAGTTCTTC.

V gene TRBV7-7 combines with J gene TRBJ2-2, with D possibly called TRBD1 or TRBD2 (5 bases each). The germline CDR1 and CDR2 sequences are SSHAT and FNYEAQ (reference sequence). V gave up 1 base and J gave up 1 base, with 10 bases separating them. The CDR3 contains 16 residues. The CDR3 DNA sequence: TGTGCCAGCAGCTTAGGCCCAGGGAGGAACACCGGGGAGCTGTTTTTT. Its translation: CASSLGPGRNTGELFF.

The table lists this clonotype with a few counts. The chain combines TRBV12-3 or TRBV12-4 with TRBJ2-2; no clear D gene. With 3 bases removed from V and 7 bases from J, the gap between germline ends came to 21 bases. The CDR3 consists of 17 residues. CDR3: CASSFLVSGDLGGELFF. The CDR3 DNA sequence: TGTGCCAGCAGTTTCCTGGTTTCTGGAGATCTAGGCGGGGAGCTGTTTTTT.

This clonotype was seen only a few times. The chain joins TRBV4-3 to TRBJ1-5; the D is unclear. V gave up 1 base and J gave up 5 bases, with 6 bases separating them. The CDR3 is made up of 13 amino acids. CDR1 is LGHNA, CDR2 YSLEER, per germline. In DNA, the CDR3 is TGCGCCAGCAGCCAAGTAATCGATCAGCCCCAGCATTTT. Translated: CASSQVIDQPQHF.

The chain has TRBV6-6 and TRBJ2-7; 9 bases line up with TRBD1. Germline-derived CDR1 and CDR2 are MNHNY and SVGAGI (reference sequence). The CDR3 contains 16 residues. V lost 6 bases to trimming and J lost 3 bases; unmatched junction nucleotides: 12. The CDR3, as DNA: TGTGCCAGCAGCCGAGGGACAGGGCTAACTCACTACGAGCAGTACTTC. As protein: CASSRGTGLTHYEQYF.

This clonotype was seen more than once but under ten times. The chain combines TRBV28 with TRBJ2-7; D may be TRBD2 (5 bases). V dropped 4 bases and J dropped 2 bases, with 12 bases sitting between them. CDR3 length: 14 amino acids. The V gene's germline CDR1 is MDHEN and CDR2 SYDVKM. The CDR3 sequence is CASSSPDGTYEQYF. CDR3 sequence (DNA): TGTGCCAGCAGTTCCCCCGACGGGACCTACGAGCAGTACTTC.

This clonotype has only a few counts. This chain uses TRBV6-5 with TRBJ2-6; no firm D call. Germline V CDR1 and CDR2: MNHEY, SVGAGI. The CDR3 loop spans 16 amino acids. Trimming removed 3 bases from V and 2 bases from J, with 11 bases in between. The CDR3, as DNA: TGTGCCAGCAGTTATTTTGGAAAAACTGGGGCCAACGTCCTGACTTTC. Translation gives CASSYFGKTGANVLTF.

The J gene is TRBJ2-1, the V gene TRBV29-1; unclear D gene. The length of the CDR3 is 12 residues. V was clipped by 7 bases and J by 4 bases, with 11 bases between them. The germline V gene encodes CDR1 SQVTM and CDR2 ANQGSEA. This CDR3 is CSGTSGYNEQFF. In DNA, the CDR3 is TGCAGCGGGACCTCTGGGTACAATGAGCAGTTCTTC.

The chain is built from TRBV15 and TRBJ2-3, with D perhaps TRBD2 (5 bases). Trimming removed 9 bases from V and 2 bases from J, with 15 bases in between. From germline, CDR1 is LNHNV and CDR2 YYDKDF (reference sequence). The CDR3 totals 14 residues. The CDR3 loop reads CATQGAGLTDTQYF. Written as DNA, the CDR3 is TGTGCCACGCAAGGTGCTGGACTCACAGATACGCAGTATTTT.

The chain employs TRBV2 and TRBJ2-7; D gene ambiguous. CDR1 is SNHLY, CDR2 FYNNEI, per germline. V gave up 1 base and J gave up 4 bases, with 17 bases separating them. There are 16 residues in the CDR3. For the CDR3, the DNA is TGTGCCAGCAGTGAAGAGAGCTCAGCTTGGGGTTACGAGCAGTACTTC. As protein: CASSEESSAWGYEQYF.

V and J are TRBV5-1 and TRBJ1-1, with D unclear. CDR1 is SGHRS, CDR2 YFSETQ, per germline. The V end lost 1 base, the J end lost 4 bases, and 14 bases lay between the germline ends. CDR3 length: 15 residues. CDR3 in amino acids: CASSLSAALGTEAFF. The DNA for the CDR3 is TGCGCCAGCAGCTTGTCAGCCGCGTTGGGCACTGAAGCTTTCTTT.

The V and J genes are TRBV20-1 and TRBJ1-2, with 7 bases identical to TRBD1. The V segment lost 3 bases and the J segment 4 bases; nucleotides outside the gene matches: 5. Per the germline V gene, CDR1 is DFQATT and CDR2 is SNEGSKA (reference sequence). This CDR3 has 13 amino acids. Written as DNA, the CDR3 is TGCAGTGCTAGCAGAGGGGGCGCCTATGGCTACACCTTC. It codes for CSASRGGAYGYTF.

The J gene is TRBJ1-2, the V gene TRBV6-6, with D tentatively TRBD1 (6 bases). The CDR3 has 16 residues. The V end was cut by 0 bases, the J end by 4 bases, with 15 bases between. CDR1 and CDR2 (germline): MNHNY, SVGAGI (reference sequence). This chain's CDR3 is CASSYSDQDSLYGYTF. The CDR3 DNA reads TGTGCCAGCAGTTACTCGGATCAGGACAGCCTCTATGGCTACACCTTC.

In this sample, this clonotype turned up a few times. J is TRBJ1-1 and V is TRBV28; D is possibly TRBD1 (5 bases). The CDR3 sequence is 13 residues long. The germline CDR1 and CDR2 sequences are MDHEN and SYDVKM. The CDR3 here is CLVKDTSNTEAFF. CDR3 DNA sequence: TGTTTGGTTAAGGACACTTCGAACACTGAAGCTTTCTTT. Drawing the rest from reference TRBV28 and TRBJ1-1, the complete variable domain is DVKVTQSSRYLVKRTGEKVFLECVQDMDHENMFWYRQDPGLGLRLIYFSYDVKMKEKGDIPEGYSVSREKKERFSLILESASTNQTSMYLCLVKDTSNTEAFFGQGTRLTVV.

The chain joins TRBV27 to TRBJ2-7, with TRBD2 matching 10 bases. This CDR3 spans 14 amino acids. V dropped 6 bases and J dropped 1; count of bases not matched to a gene: 3. CDR1 MNHEY and CDR2 SMNVEV come from the germline V gene (reference sequence). CDR3 bases: TGTGCCAGCAGAGTAGCGGGAGGTTCCTACGAGCAGTACTTC. It specifies CASRVAGGSYEQYF.

This chain connects TRBV29-1 to TRBJ1-1; D might be TRBD1 (5 bases). The CDR3 loop spans 12 amino acids. The germline gives CDR1 SQVTM, CDR2 ANQGSEA. V lost 7 bases, J lost 11 bases, and 20 bases lay in between. The CDR3 sequence is CSATGVGIMAFF. The CDR3 DNA is TGCAGCGCCACGGGGGTAGGGATTATGGCTTTCTTT.